This T cell receptor beta chain was captured in a study of identifying expanded T cells in peripheral blood. Study results and caveats: Technical replicates showed about 1.2 changed clones; around 2 weeks roughly 15; four weeks 19.

V gave up 4 bases and J gave up 4 bases; unmatched junction bases: 12. Germline loops: CDR1 MNHEY, CDR2 SMNVEV (reference sequence). The CDR3 length is 17 residues. Clones were read by immunoSEQ multiplex PCR, and TCRdb kept only the in-frame ones, dropping some. The sample has tens of thousands of clones; under 85% are singletons. Notes on this clone: The target antigen is unknown.

Sequencing used blood. The J gene is TRBJ2-1, the V gene TRBV27; TRBD2 aligns across 8 bases. The source of this sequence is a person between 18 and 75 years old in good health. CDR3 residues: CASSSYSVLADYNEQFF. The CDR3 DNA follows: TGTGCCAGCAGTTCTTACTCGGTACTAGCGGATTACAATGAGCAGTTCTTC.